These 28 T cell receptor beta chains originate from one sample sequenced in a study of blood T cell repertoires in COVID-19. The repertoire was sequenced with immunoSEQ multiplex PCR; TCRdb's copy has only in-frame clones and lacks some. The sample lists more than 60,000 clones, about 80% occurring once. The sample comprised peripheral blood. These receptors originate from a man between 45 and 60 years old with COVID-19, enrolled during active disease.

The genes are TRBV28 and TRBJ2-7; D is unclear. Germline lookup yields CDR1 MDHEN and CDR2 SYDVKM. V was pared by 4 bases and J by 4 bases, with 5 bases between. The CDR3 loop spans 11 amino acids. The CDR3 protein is CASSSYYEQYF. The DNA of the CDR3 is TGTGCCAGCAGTTCCTATTACGAGCAGTACTTC.

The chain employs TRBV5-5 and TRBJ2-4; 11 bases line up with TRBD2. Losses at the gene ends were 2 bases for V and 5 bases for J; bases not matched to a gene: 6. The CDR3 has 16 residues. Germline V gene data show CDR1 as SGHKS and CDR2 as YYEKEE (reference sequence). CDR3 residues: CASSFLAGGPENIQYF. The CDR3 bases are TGTGCCAGCAGCTTCTTAGCGGGGGGGCCGGAAAACATTCAGTACTTC.

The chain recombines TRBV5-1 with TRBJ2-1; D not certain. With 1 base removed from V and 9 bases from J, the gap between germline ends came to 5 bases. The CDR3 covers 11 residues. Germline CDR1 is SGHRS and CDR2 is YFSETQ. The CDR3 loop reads CASSLTTEQFF. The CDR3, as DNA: TGCGCCAGCAGCTTGACTACTGAGCAGTTCTTC.

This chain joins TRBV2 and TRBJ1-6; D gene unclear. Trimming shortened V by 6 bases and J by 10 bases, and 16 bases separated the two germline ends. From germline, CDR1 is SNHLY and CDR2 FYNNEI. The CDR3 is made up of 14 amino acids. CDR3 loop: CASSEGRRASPLHF. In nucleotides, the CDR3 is TGTGCCAGCAGCGAGGGCAGAAGGGCCTCACCCCTCCACTTT. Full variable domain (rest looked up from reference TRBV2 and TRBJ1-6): EPEVTQTPSHQVTQMGQEVILRCVPISNHLYFYWYRQILGQKVEFLVSFYNNEISEKSEIFDDQFSVERPDGSNFTLKIRSTKLEDSAMYFCASSEGRRASPLHFGNGTRLTVT.

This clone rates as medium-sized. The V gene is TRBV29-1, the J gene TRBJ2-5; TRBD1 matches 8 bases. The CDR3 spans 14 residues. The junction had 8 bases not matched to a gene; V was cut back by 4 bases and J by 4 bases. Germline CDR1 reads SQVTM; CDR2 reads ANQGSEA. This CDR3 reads CSVVWQGARETQYF. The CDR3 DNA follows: TGCAGCGTTGTTTGGCAGGGGGCTAGAGAGACCCAGTACTTC.

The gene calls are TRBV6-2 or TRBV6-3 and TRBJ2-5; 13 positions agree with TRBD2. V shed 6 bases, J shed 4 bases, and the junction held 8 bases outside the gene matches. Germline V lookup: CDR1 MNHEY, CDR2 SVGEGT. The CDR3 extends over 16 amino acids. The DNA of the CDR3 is TGTGCCAGCAGCCAACTAGCGGGGGGGCGGCGAGAGACCCAGTACTTC. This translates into CASSQLAGGRRETQYF.

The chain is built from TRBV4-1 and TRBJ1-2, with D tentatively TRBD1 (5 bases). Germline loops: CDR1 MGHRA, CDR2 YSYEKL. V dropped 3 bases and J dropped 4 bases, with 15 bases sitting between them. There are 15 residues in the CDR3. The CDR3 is CASSQEQDGSYGYTF. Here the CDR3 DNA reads TGCGCCAGCAGCCAGGAACAGGACGGATCCTATGGCTACACCTTC.

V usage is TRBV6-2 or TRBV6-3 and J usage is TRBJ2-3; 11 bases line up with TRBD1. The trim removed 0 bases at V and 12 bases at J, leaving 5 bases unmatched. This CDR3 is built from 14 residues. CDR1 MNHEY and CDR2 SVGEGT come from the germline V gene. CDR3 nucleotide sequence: TGTGCCAGCAGTTACTCCCCGGGACAGGGGGGTCAGTATTTT. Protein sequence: CASSYSPGQGGQYF.

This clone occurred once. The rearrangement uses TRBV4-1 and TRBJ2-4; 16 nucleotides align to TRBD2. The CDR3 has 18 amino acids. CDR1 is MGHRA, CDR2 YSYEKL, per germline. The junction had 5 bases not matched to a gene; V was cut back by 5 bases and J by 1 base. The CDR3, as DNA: TGCGCCAGCAGCTCGGGACTAGCGGGGGGGCCCGCCAAAAACATTCAGTACTTC. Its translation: CASSSGLAGGPAKNIQYF.

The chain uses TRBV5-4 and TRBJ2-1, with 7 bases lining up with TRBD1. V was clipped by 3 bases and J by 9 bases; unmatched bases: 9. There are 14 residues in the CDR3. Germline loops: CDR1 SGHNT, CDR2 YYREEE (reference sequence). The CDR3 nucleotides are TGTGCCAGCAGCTCGACTACAAACAGGGGTGAGCAGTTCTTC. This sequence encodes CASSSTTNRGEQFF.

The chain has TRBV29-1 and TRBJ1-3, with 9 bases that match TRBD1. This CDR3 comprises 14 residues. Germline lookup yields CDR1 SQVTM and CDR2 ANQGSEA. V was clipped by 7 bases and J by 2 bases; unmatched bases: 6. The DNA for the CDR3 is TGCAGCGCTATCGACAGGGGGGCTGGAAACACCATATATTTT. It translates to CSAIDRGAGNTIYF.

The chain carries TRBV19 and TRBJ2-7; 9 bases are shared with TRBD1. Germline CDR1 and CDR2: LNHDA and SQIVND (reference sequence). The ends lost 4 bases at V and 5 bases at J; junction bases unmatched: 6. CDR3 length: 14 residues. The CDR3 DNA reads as TGTGCCAGTAGTACCCGCGGGACAGGGAACGAGCAGTACTTC. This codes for CASSTRGTGNEQYF. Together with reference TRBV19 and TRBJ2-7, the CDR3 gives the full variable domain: DGGITQSPKYLFRKEGQNVTLSCEQNLNHDAMYWYRQDPGQGLRLIYYSQIVNDFQKGDIAEGYSVSREKKESFPLTVTSAQKNPTAFYLCASSTRGTGNEQYFGPGTRLTVT.

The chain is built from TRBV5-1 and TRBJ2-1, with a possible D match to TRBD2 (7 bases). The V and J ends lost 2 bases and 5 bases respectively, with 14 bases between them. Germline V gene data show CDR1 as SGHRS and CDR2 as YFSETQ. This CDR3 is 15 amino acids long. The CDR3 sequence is CASSFQGRGNNEQFF. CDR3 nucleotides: TGCGCCAGCAGCTTCCAGGGGCGGGGGAACAATGAGCAGTTCTTC.

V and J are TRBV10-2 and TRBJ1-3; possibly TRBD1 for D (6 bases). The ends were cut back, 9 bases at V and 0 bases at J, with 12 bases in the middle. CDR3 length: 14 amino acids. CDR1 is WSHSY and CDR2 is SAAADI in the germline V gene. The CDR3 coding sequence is TGCGCCAGTTCCGGGACACGCTCTGGAAACACCATATATTTT. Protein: CASSGTRSGNTIYF.

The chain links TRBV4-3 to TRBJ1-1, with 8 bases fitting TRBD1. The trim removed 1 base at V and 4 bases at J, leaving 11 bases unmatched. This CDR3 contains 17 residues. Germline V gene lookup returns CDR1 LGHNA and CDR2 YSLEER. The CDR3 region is CASSQVSSGGASTEAFF. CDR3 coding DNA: TGCGCCAGCAGCCAAGTTAGTTCAGGGGGCGCATCCACTGAAGCTTTCTTT.

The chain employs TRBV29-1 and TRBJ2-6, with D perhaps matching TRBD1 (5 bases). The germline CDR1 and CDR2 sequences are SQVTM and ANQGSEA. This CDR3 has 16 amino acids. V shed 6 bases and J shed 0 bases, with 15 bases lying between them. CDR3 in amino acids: CSVPRDPHSGANVLTF. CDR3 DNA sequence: TGCAGCGTACCCAGGGATCCCCACTCTGGGGCCAACGTCCTGACTTTC.

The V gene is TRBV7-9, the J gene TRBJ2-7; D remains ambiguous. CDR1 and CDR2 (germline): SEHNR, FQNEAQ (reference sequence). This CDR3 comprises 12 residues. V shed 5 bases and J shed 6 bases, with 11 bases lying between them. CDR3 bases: TGTGCCAGCAGCCCCTTCGAGAGCGAGCAGTACTTC. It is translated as CASSPFESEQYF.

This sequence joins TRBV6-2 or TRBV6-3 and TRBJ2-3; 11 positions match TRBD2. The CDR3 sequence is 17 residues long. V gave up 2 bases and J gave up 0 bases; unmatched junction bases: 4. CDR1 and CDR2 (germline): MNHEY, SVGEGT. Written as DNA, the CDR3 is TGTGCCAGCAGTTACCCGACTAGCGGGACGAGCACAGATACGCAGTATTTT. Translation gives CASSYPTSGTSTDTQYF.

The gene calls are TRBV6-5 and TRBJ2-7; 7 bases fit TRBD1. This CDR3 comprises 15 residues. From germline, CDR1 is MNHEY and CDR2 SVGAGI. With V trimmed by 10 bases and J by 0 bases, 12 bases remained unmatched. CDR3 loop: CATRPWDSGSYEQYF. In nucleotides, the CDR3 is TGTGCCACCCGACCCTGGGACAGTGGCTCCTACGAGCAGTACTTC.

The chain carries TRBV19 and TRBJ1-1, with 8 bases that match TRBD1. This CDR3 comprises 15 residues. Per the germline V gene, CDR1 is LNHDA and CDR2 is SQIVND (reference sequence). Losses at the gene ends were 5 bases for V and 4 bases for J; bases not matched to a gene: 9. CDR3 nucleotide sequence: TGTGCCAGTAGTGTTCCAGGGGGCAGAGGCACTGAAGCTTTCTTT. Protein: CASSVPGGRGTEAFF. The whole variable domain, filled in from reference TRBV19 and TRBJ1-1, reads DGGITQSPKYLFRKEGQNVTLSCEQNLNHDAMYWYRQDPGQGLRLIYYSQIVNDFQKGDIAEGYSVSREKKESFPLTVTSAQKNPTAFYLCASSVPGGRGTEAFFGQGTRLTVV.

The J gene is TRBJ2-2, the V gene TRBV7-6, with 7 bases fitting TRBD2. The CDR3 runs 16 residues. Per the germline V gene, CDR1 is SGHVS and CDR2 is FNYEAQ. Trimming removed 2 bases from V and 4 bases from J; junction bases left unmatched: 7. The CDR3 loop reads CASSLRGGSSTGELFF. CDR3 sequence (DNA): TGTGCCAGCAGCTTACGGGGAGGGTCGAGCACCGGGGAGCTGTTTTTT.

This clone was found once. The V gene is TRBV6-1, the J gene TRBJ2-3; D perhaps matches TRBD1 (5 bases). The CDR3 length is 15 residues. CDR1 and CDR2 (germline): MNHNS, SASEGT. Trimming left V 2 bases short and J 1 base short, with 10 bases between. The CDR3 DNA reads TGTGCCAGCAGTGAACAGGGCTCTGGCACAGATACGCAGTATTTT. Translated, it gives CASSEQGSGTDTQYF.

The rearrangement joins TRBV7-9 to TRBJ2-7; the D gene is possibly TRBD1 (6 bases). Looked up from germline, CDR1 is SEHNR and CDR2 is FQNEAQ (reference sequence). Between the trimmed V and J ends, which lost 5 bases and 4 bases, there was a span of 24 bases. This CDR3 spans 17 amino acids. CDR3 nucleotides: TGTGCCAGCAGCCCAGGAAATCCCCCACAGGGTAAGTACGAGCAGTACTTC. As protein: CASSPGNPPQGKYEQYF.

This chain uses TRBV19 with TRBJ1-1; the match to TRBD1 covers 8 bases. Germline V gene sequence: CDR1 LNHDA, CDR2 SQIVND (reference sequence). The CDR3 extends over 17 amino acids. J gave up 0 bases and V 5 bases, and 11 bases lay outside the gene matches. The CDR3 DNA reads TGTGCCAGTAGTGCACACCGGGACAGGACTTTGAACACTGAAGCTTTCTTT. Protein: CASSAHRDRTLNTEAFF.

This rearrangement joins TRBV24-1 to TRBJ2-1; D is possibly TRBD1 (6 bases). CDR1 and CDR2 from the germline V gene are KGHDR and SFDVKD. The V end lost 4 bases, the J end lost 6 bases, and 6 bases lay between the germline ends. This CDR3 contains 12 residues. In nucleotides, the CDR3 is TGTGCCACCAGTGACAGGGGCAATGAGCAGTTCTTC. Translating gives CATSDRGNEQFF.

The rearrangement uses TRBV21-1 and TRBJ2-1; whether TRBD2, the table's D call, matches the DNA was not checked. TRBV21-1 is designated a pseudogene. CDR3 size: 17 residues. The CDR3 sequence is CASSRFQRGGRYNEQFF. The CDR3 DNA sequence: TGTGCCAGCAGCAGGTTCCAGCGGGGGGGTCGGTACAATGAGCAGTTCTTC.

The CDR3 region is CASSYSTRPYGYTF. CDR3 coding DNA: TGTGCCAGCAGTTACTCGACCAGGCCCTATGGCTACACCTTC. This chain joins TRBV6-5 and TRBJ1-2, with D hard to call. Germline V CDR1 and CDR2: MNHEY, SVGAGI. This CDR3 has 14 amino acids. Trimming stripped 0 bases from V and 4 bases from J, with 9 bases between.

CDR3 in amino acids: CASSNLGTGTNTIYF. CDR3 coding DNA: TGTGCCAGTTCCAATCTCGGGACAGGGACGAACACCATATATTTT. The V gene is TRBV6-5, the J gene TRBJ1-3, with 9 nucleotides matching TRBD1. Germline CDR1 and CDR2: MNHEY and SVGAGI. With V trimmed by 9 bases and J by 7 bases, 13 bases remained unmatched. CDR3 length: 15 amino acids.